This entry lists 2 T cell receptor beta chains sequenced from one sample in a study of regulatory T cells in long-lasting Graves disease (dated by TCRdb to the early 2020s). This specimen's time point label, per the study, means: newly diagnosed GD, antithyroid drugs for less than 3 months. For both TCR sequencing and RNA sequencing, RNA was extracted from PBMCs using TRIzol. Library creation used multiplex PCR. The sequencer was an Illumina HiSeq 4000. To build TCR beta libraries, CDR3 regions were amplified by Arm-PCR using iRepertoire HTBI primers. Using fastp trimming at Q25 and MiXCR clonotype assembly, TCRdb reanalyzed the public sequencing data and kept in-frame beta chains. Identical CDR3 protein sequences are pooled into one entry, listed with their most common genes and DNA. The sample table holds roughly 500,000 distinct CDR3 sequences, of which about 14% were seen once. The ten largest make up roughly a tenth of the sample.

The same data also went into a second study, on T cells in Graves' hyperthyroidism and ophthalmopathy.

The sample was peripheral blood mononuclear cells (PBMCs), taken at new diagnosis, from a patient treated with antithyroid drugs. These receptors all come from a man aged 25-40 years with Graves disease. Donor details come from another sample of the same person, matched by shared clones.

This clonotype was counted ten times or more. The chain is built from TRBV29-1 and TRBJ1-2; a possible D gene is TRBD1 (5 bases). CDR1 and CDR2 (germline): SQVTM, ANQGSEA. The CDR3 length is 11 residues. V was clipped by 6 bases and J by 6 bases, with 11 bases between them. As DNA, the CDR3 is TGCAGCGTCCGCAGGGTACATGGCTACACCTTC. Protein: CSVRRVHGYTF.

This clonotype has just a few counts. V is TRBV5-1 and J is TRBJ1-2; the match to TRBD1 covers 8 bases. V trimming: 0 bases; J trimming: 4 bases; junction bases outside the gene matches: 5. From germline, CDR1 is SGHRS and CDR2 YFSETQ. There are 15 residues in the CDR3. The CDR3 sequence: CASSLESGGSYGYTF. CDR3 bases: TGCGCCAGCAGCTTGGAGTCAGGGGGCAGCTATGGCTACACCTTC.